The 30 T cell receptor beta chains given below trace back to one sample, sequenced in a study of identical twins. TCRdb re-called the 5' RACE reads through MiXCR, storing one row per CDR3 protein. The repertoire has a few hundred thousand distinct CDR3 sequences, 14% of them found once; the top ten carry more than 0.8%. The same data also went into a second study, on yellow fever vaccine responses in identical twins.

The source material was CD4+ T cells sorted from blood. The origin of the receptors is a woman between 18 and 30 years old in good health.

On this clonotype: Since a much larger clone is just one base distant, this may be a read error. The chain joins TRBV5-1 to TRBJ2-1; D might be TRBD1 (5 bases). Germline V gene sequence: CDR1 SGHRS, CDR2 YFSETQ. The CDR3 is 15 amino acids. Trimming stripped 0 bases from V and 9 bases from J, with 16 bases between. The CDR3, as DNA: TGCGCCAGCAGCTTGGGGGGATCAGGGCTTTGTGAGCAGTTCTTC. This sequence encodes CASSLGGSGLCEQFF. Based on the CDR3 plus reference TRBV5-1 and TRBJ2-1, the full variable domain is KAGVTQTPRYLIKTRGQQVTLSCSPISGHRSVSWYQQTPGQGLQFLFEYFSETQRNKGNFPGRFSGRQFSNSRSEMNVSTLELGDSALYLCASSLGGSGLCEQFFGPGTRLTVL.

The chain combines TRBV11-2 with TRBJ1-5; 8 bases match TRBD1. With V trimmed by 5 bases and J by 2 bases, 2 bases remained unmatched. The V gene's germline CDR1 is SGHAT and CDR2 FQNNGV. The CDR3 sequence is 14 residues long. DNA of the CDR3: TGTGCCAGCAGCGTGACAGGGGGCAATCAGCCCCAGCATTTT. Amino acids: CASSVTGGNQPQHF.

The rearrangement uses TRBV3-1 and TRBJ2-7; D gene uncertain. Germline V gene sequence: CDR1 LGHDT, CDR2 YNNKEL (reference sequence). The CDR3 sequence is 15 residues long. Trimming left V 0 bases short and J 4 bases short, with 13 bases between. Here the CDR3 DNA reads TGTGCCAGCAGCCAAGATCGGCCACTCCCTTACGAGCAGTACTTC. This sequence encodes CASSQDRPLPYEQYF.

The V gene is TRBV5-1, the J gene TRBJ1-1; a weak D match, TRBD1 (6 bases). The CDR3 runs 12 residues. The germline V gene has CDR1 SGHRS and CDR2 YFSETQ. V was shortened by 7 bases and J by 4 bases, with 11 bases between the two germline ends. The CDR3 reads CASGRQATEAFF. The CDR3 DNA sequence: TGCGCCAGCGGAAGACAGGCCACTGAAGCTTTCTTT.

The chain uses TRBV10-2 and TRBJ1-2; D unresolved. Germline V gene lookup returns CDR1 WSHSY and CDR2 SAAADI. The CDR3 covers 14 residues. The V end was cut by 2 bases, the J end by 0 bases, with 7 bases between. The CDR3 nucleotides read TGCGCCAGCAGTGAGAGGATCACTAACTATGGCTACACCTTC. Its protein product is CASSERITNYGYTF.

The J gene is TRBJ2-5, the V gene TRBV12-3 or TRBV12-4; 7 bases are a match to TRBD1. The CDR3 consists of 14 residues. Losses at the gene ends were 6 bases for V and 3 bases for J; bases not matched to a gene: 7. This CDR3 is CASRPGTAEETQYF. The CDR3 nucleotides read TGTGCCAGCAGACCTGGGACAGCCGAAGAGACCCAGTACTTC.

This clonotype occurred a few times. The chain's CDR3 is CASSLEDGGATDTQYF. CDR3 nucleotides: TGTGCCAGCAGCTTAGAGGACGGCGGGGCCACAGATACGCAGTATTTT. The rearrangement joins TRBV7-9 to TRBJ2-3, with a weak D call TRBD2 (6 bases). V was cut by 1 base and J by 2 bases, with 13 bases left in between. Germline CDR1 SEHNR, CDR2 FQNEAQ (reference sequence). There are 16 residues in the CDR3.

This clonotype was seen many times. The chain combines TRBV28 with TRBJ2-5, with 12 bases matching TRBD2. Germline CDR1 is MDHEN and CDR2 is SYDVKM. The CDR3 is 16 amino acids. Losses at the gene ends were 3 bases for V and 1 base for J; bases not matched to a gene: 3. The CDR3 DNA sequence: TGTGCCAGCAGTTTCAAGACTAGCGGGGGCCAAGAGACCCAGTACTTC. Protein: CASSFKTSGGQETQYF.

The V and J genes are TRBV29-1 and TRBJ2-3; 7 bases fit TRBD1. This CDR3 is built from 14 residues. V gave up 5 bases and J gave up 0 bases; unmatched junction bases: 5. Per the germline V gene, CDR1 is SQVTM and CDR2 is ANQGSEA. CDR3 nucleotides: TGCAGCGTTCAGGGACAGTTAAGCACAGATACGCAGTATTTT. This sequence encodes CSVQGQLSTDTQYF.

The chain employs TRBV7-2 and TRBJ2-7, with a possible D match to TRBD1 (7 bases). Trimming cost V 2 bases and J 6 bases, with 14 bases left between them. The germline gives CDR1 SGHTA, CDR2 FQGNSA. This CDR3 comprises 14 residues. The CDR3 reads CASSLRRGLGEQYF. The CDR3 DNA sequence: TGTGCCAGCAGCTTACGGAGGGGGCTTGGCGAGCAGTACTTC.

This clonotype has just a few counts. This chain joins TRBV28 and TRBJ2-7; TRBD1 is a possible D gene (6 bases). CDR1 MDHEN and CDR2 SYDVKM come from the germline V gene. This CDR3 has 16 residues. The V end lost 3 bases, the J end lost 4 bases, and 19 bases lay between the germline ends. The CDR3 sequence: CASSLGPSGAPYEQYF. CDR3 bases: TGTGCCAGCAGTTTGGGGCCATCAGGGGCGCCTTACGAGCAGTACTTC.

This clonotype was seen a handful of times. The genes are TRBV7-2 and TRBJ2-1, with D possibly being TRBD2 (5 bases). The ends were cut back, 3 bases at V and 6 bases at J, with 9 bases in the middle. The CDR3 contains 13 residues. Germline V gene data show CDR1 as SGHTA and CDR2 as FQGNSA. CDR3 amino acids: CASSLDSPNEQFF. In nucleotides, the CDR3 is TGTGCCAGCAGCTTGGACTCCCCCAATGAGCAGTTCTTC.

The chain employs TRBV7-9 and TRBJ2-5; D remains unclear. The CDR3 totals 14 residues. The V end lost 3 bases, the J end lost 0 bases, and 8 bases lay between the germline ends. Looked up from germline, CDR1 is SEHNR and CDR2 is FQNEAQ (reference sequence). The CDR3 DNA reads as TGTGCCAGCAGCTTCGGAAGGGACCAAGAGACCCAGTACTTC. Its translation: CASSFGRDQETQYF.

This chain uses TRBV7-9 with TRBJ1-1; D may be TRBD1 (6 bases). This CDR3 comprises 14 residues. CDR1 and CDR2 (germline): SEHNR, FQNEAQ (reference sequence). Trimming removed 4 bases from V and 5 bases from J, with 14 bases in between. This CDR3 reads CASSSQGMGTEAFF. CDR3 bases: TGTGCCAGCAGCTCCCAGGGGATGGGGACTGAAGCTTTCTTT. Filled out from reference TRBV7-9 and TRBJ1-1, the complete variable domain reads DTGVSQNPRHKITKRGQNVTFRCDPISEHNRLYWYRQTLGQGPEFLTYFQNEAQLEKSRLLSDRFSAERPKGSFSTLEIQRTEQGDSAMYLCASSSQGMGTEAFFGQGTRLTVV.

To note about this clonotype: The junction shows a germline mismatch at one end, possibly a read error. The chain employs TRBV3-1 and TRBJ2-5, with 7 bases lining up with TRBD2. Germline V CDR1 and CDR2: LGHDT, YNNKEL (reference sequence). The CDR3 is 17 residues long. The CDR3 nucleotides read TGTGCCTGCAGCCCCATCCACGATCCTAGCGGCAGGGAGACCCAGTACTTC. Amino acid sequence: CACSPIHDPSGRETQYF.

This clonotype was observed at least ten times. The J gene is TRBJ1-5, the V gene TRBV4-1, with D possibly TRBD1 on 5 matching bases. The germline V gene encodes CDR1 MGHRA and CDR2 YSYEKL. The CDR3 consists of 13 residues. V lost 5 bases to trimming and J lost 6 bases, with 11 bases between them. For the CDR3, the DNA is TGCGCCAGCAGCTTTCTGGGGGGTCAGCCCCAGCATTTT. Its protein product is CASSFLGGQPQHF.

The V call is TRBV5-1, the J call TRBJ2-5; D ambiguous. V was clipped by 3 bases and J by 0 bases, with 18 bases between them. The CDR3 is 17 residues long. CDR1 SGHRS and CDR2 YFSETQ come from the germline V gene. This chain's CDR3 is CASSYGPPTLYQETQYF. CDR3 in DNA: TGCGCCAGCAGCTACGGCCCCCCGACGTTATACCAAGAGACCCAGTACTTC.

This clonotype occurred a few times. The rearrangement uses TRBV20-1 and TRBJ2-2; 7 bases fit TRBD2. CDR3 length: 16 amino acids. From germline, CDR1 is DFQATT and CDR2 SNEGSKA (reference sequence). Trimming cost V 0 bases and J 3 bases; bases outside gene matches: 7. The CDR3 region is CSARDRRGGDTGELFF. CDR3 in DNA: TGCAGTGCTAGAGATCGTAGGGGAGGGGACACCGGGGAGCTGTTTTTT.

This clonotype was detected a few times. Written as DNA, the CDR3 is TGCAGTTCGGAGCGGGGGGGCACAGATACGCAGTATTTT. Protein sequence: CSSERGGTDTQYF. The chain links TRBV20-1 to TRBJ2-3; 9 nucleotides agree with TRBD2. The CDR3 loop spans 13 amino acids. The trim removed 8 bases at V and 1 base at J, leaving 4 bases unmatched. Germline V CDR1 and CDR2: DFQATT, SNEGSKA (reference sequence).

This clonotype was observed a handful of times. V and J are TRBV25-1 and TRBJ2-1, with 14 bases that match TRBD2. Germline loops: CDR1 MGHDK, CDR2 SYGVNS. This CDR3 has 17 residues. The V gene end was trimmed by 4 bases and the J gene end by 0 bases; junction bases not matched to a gene: 2. CDR3 in amino acids: CASSGLAGGFSYNEQFF. The CDR3 DNA follows: TGTGCCAGCAGTGGACTAGCGGGAGGGTTCTCCTACAATGAGCAGTTCTTC. Looking up the rest from reference TRBV25-1 and TRBJ2-1 gives the full variable domain: EADIYQTPRYLVIGTGKKITLECSQTMGHDKMYWYQQDPGMELHLIHYSYGVNSTEKGDLSSESTVSRIRTEHFPLTLESARPSHTSQYLCASSGLAGGFSYNEQFFGPGTRLTVL.

CDR3 sequence: CASIPRGLYEQYF. CDR3 in DNA: TGTGCCAGCATCCCCAGGGGGCTCTACGAGCAGTACTTC. V is TRBV6-1 and J is TRBJ2-7; TRBD1 matches 8 bases. The CDR3 consists of 13 residues. Germline loops: CDR1 MNHNS, CDR2 SASEGT. The J segment lost 3 bases and the V segment lost 7 bases, leaving 5 bases of the junction unmatched.

The rearrangement uses TRBV3-1 and TRBJ2-7; a weak D match, TRBD2 (6 bases). Trimming took 7 bases from V and 4 from J, leaving 17 bases between them. This CDR3 has 14 residues. Germline CDR1 and CDR2: LGHDT and YNNKEL (reference sequence). The CDR3 is CASTSSFGGYEQYF. CDR3 nucleotide sequence: TGTGCCAGCACTTCTTCCTTTGGGGGGTACGAGCAGTACTTC.

The sample holds a few counts of this clonotype. This rearrangement joins TRBV20-1 to TRBJ2-3; D is perhaps TRBD1 or TRBD2 (5 bases each). The CDR3 covers 13 residues. The germline V and J ends were trimmed by 2 bases and 3 bases, with 9 bases remaining between them. In germline, CDR1 is DFQATT, CDR2 SNEGSKA (reference sequence). The CDR3 reads CSARTGPTDTQYF. Here the CDR3 DNA reads TGCAGTGCTAGAACGGGACCAACAGATACGCAGTATTTT.

V usage is TRBV20-1 and J usage is TRBJ2-5, with TRBD2 as a possible D gene (5 bases). In germline, CDR1 is DFQATT, CDR2 SNEGSKA (reference sequence). With 4 bases removed from V and 5 bases from J, the gap between germline ends came to 11 bases. The CDR3 sequence is 12 residues long. DNA for the CDR3: TGCAGTGCTATCGAAAGGAGGGAGACCCAGTACTTC. This gives the protein CSAIERRETQYF.

This clonotype showed up just a few times. This chain links TRBV28 with TRBJ2-3; 8 bases agree with TRBD1. CDR1 is MDHEN and CDR2 is SYDVKM in the germline V gene. The CDR3 length is 15 residues. J was trimmed by 4 bases and V by 2 bases; bases with no gene match: 5. The CDR3 DNA reads TGTGCCAGCAGTTTAGGACAGGGTAACTCAGATACGCAGTATTTT. Translation gives CASSLGQGNSDTQYF.

The sample holds a few counts of this clonotype. The J gene is TRBJ2-1, the V gene TRBV12-3 or TRBV12-4, with 11 bases fitting TRBD2. V gave up 8 bases and J gave up 0 bases; unmatched junction bases: 6. This CDR3 contains 16 residues. The CDR3 sequence: CASALAGGSSYNEQFF. The DNA for the CDR3 is TGTGCCAGCGCTCTAGCGGGAGGCAGCTCCTACAATGAGCAGTTCTTC.

The chain carries TRBV5-1 and TRBJ2-7; TRBD2 matches 8 bases. The CDR3 totals 16 residues. Germline lookup yields CDR1 SGHRS and CDR2 YFSETQ. Trimming cost V 1 base and J 3 bases; bases outside gene matches: 9. The CDR3 region has the DNA TGCGCCAGCAGCTTGAGCTCGGGACTAGGGGACTACGAGCAGTACTTC. Translation: CASSLSSGLGDYEQYF.

V and J are TRBV15 and TRBJ2-3, with a possible D match to TRBD2 (5 bases). CDR3 length: 14 amino acids. Germline CDR1 and CDR2: LNHNV and YYDKDF (reference sequence). V lost 3 bases, J lost 5 bases, and 12 bases lay in between. CDR3 amino acids: CATSSRGVRDTQYF. The CDR3, as DNA: TGTGCCACCAGCAGCCGGGGAGTTCGAGATACGCAGTATTTT.

This clonotype was counted many times. The chain uses TRBV5-8 and TRBJ2-1; tentative D call: TRBD1 (6 bases). V was cut by 4 bases and J by 11 bases, with 16 bases left in between. Germline lookup yields CDR1 SGHTS and CDR2 YDEGEE. The CDR3 has 13 residues. CDR3 region: CASSPRTEPKQFF. The CDR3 bases are TGTGCCAGCAGCCCACGGACAGAGCCTAAGCAGTTCTTC.

This rearrangement joins TRBV7-2 to TRBJ1-2; 7 bases fit TRBD1. V lost 2 bases and J lost 7; bases outside the gene matches: 7. The germline gives CDR1 SGHTA, CDR2 FQGNSA. The CDR3 contains 14 residues. The CDR3: CASSLREGALGYTF. The CDR3 nucleotides read TGTGCCAGCAGCTTAAGGGAGGGGGCGCTTGGCTACACCTTC.